The present T cell receptor beta chain was sequenced within a study of memory CD4+ T cells and cytomegalovirus serostatus (dated by TCRdb to the late 2010s). Some background on the complete study: A total of about 33 healthy Belgian adults, of whom 9 were CMV seropositive and approximately 24 were CMV seronegative, were included in the cohort. The study sequenced CD4+ memory TCRbeta repertoires of a Belgian cohort with known cytomegalovirus serostatus to replicate a published TCR-based CMV serostatus classifier.

Genomic DNA was extracted from sorted cells with the Quick-DNA Microprep Kit. TCRbeta DNA was amplified with the immunoSEQ hsTCRbeta kit following the manufacturer's protocol. TCRbeta libraries were sequenced on an Illumina MiSeq instrument. The study's processing was this. Once out-of-frame sequences had been removed, a few million distinct TCRbeta sequences were left, which works out to an average of about 67,000 per individual. Each individual was scored according to the count of approximately 170 previously reported CMV-associated TCRbeta sequences and the total productive distinct TCRbeta count. A beta-binomial model was reimplemented in Python, and scikit-learn random forests with default parameters were trained on US cohort data. Classifier performance on the Belgian cohort was summarized as median AUC with percentile confidence intervals over 10,000 bootstrap iterations. TCRdb holds this immuneACCESS table with in-frame rearrangements only. Some clones are missing; in checked studies, unresolved V genes explain under half, and the rest has no known cause. D and trimming come from the DNA, and the V and J calls and clone size come from that table. The sample table records under 50,000 clones; roughly three quarters of these occur just once. The ten largest clones capture 0.9% to 0.95% of the sample.

Single viable CD3+CD4+CD8-CD45RO+ cells were sorted as memory CD4+ T cells on a FACSAria II. To determine CMV serostatus, a Roche Elecsys assay was used that detects serum IgG against CMV pp150, pp28, p38 and p52. After the samples were thawed, total CD4+ T cells were enriched through positive selection using CD4 magnetic microbeads. The samples came from a different study that was designed specifically to examine the CD4+ T cell memory repertoire. Peripheral blood mononuclear cells were isolated and cryopreserved according to standard operating procedures, and serum was stored at -80 degrees C. The staining relied on CD3-PerCP (BW264/56), CD4-APC (RPA-T4), CD45RO-PE (UCHT1) and CD8-Pacific Orange (3B5) antibodies, and Sytox blue was used to exclude non-viable cells. The research as a whole found: Only CD4+CD45RO+ memory cells were sequenced, in contrast to the original study, which included naive and memory CD4+ and CD8+ populations. The results were read as suggesting that the CMV-associated TCR signature is, for the most part, present in the CD4+ memory repertoire. A median bootstrapped AUC of around 0.94 with a 95% CI of 0.76-1.00 was achieved on the Belgian cohort by the original-framework classifier. Among the 150 or so previously reported CMV-associated TCRbeta sequences, 60 to 70 showed up in the CD4+ memory repertoires, with each one found in between one and five individuals. For CMV serostatus prediction, a median bootstrapped AUC of 0.95 was reached with the original framework, and a median bootstrapped AUC of approximately 0.92 was reached with a US-trained random forest.

The CDR3 starts with the cysteine, ends with the phenylalanine, and has 15 residues. The sequence is cut down to CDR3 DNA, 45 bases in frame from base 1. CDR1 and CDR2 are drawn from the germline V gene (reference sequence): SEHNR, FQNEAQ. V is clipped by 0 bases and J by 4 bases, and the sequence between their germline boundaries is 7 bases long. This clone turned up a few times. Its antigen is still unknown. No quality values exist for individual bases; no much larger clone is one base distant. Specimen: memory CD4+ T cells from blood. The sequence derives from an adult in good health and CMV-seronegative. The rearrangement combines TRBV7-9 with TRBJ2-6; the D segment cannot be called with confidence. The base sequence is TGTGCCAGCAGCTTAGCGTGGTACGGGGCCAACGTCCTGACTTTC. Translated, this is CASSLAWYGANVLTF.